This T cell receptor (beta chain) was sequenced for a study of blood T cells in healthy people across ages. This CDR3 is built from 13 residues. V was cut by 6 bases and J by 2 bases, with 12 bases left in between. Germline values: CDR1 DFQATT, CDR2 SNEGSKA (reference sequence). Then a second PCR, running roughly 6 to 11 cycles, was carried out with a sample-barcoded 5' primer and a J-beta primer mix. Each CDR3 protein gets one entry after TCRdb re-called the 5' RACE reads with MiXCR. The sample consists of around 2 million distinct CDR3 sequences, about two fifths of them appearing once. This sequence joins TRBV20-1 and TRBJ2-3; perhaps D is TRBD1 or TRBD2 (5 bases each). Specimen: blood. The clonotype originates from a human donor in good health. The CDR3, as DNA: TGCAGTGCCCCCGCCGGGGCCACAGATACGCAGTATTTT. Its translation is CSAPAGATDTQYF.